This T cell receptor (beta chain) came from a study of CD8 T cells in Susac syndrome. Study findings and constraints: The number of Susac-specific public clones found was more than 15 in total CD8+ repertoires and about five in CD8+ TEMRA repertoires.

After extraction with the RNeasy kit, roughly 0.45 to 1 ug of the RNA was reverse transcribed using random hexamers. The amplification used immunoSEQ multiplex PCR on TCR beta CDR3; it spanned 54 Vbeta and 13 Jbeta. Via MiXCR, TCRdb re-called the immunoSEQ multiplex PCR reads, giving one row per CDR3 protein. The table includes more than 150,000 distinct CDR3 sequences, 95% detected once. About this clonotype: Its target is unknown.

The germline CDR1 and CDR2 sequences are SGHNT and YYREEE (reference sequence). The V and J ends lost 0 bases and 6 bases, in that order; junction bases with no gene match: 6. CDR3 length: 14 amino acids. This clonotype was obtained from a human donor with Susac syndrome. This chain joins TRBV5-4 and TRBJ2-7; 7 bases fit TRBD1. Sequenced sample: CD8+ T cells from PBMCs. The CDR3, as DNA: TGTGCCAGCAGCTTGGCGGACAGGAAAGGCGAGCAGTACTTC. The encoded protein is CASSLADRKGEQYF.